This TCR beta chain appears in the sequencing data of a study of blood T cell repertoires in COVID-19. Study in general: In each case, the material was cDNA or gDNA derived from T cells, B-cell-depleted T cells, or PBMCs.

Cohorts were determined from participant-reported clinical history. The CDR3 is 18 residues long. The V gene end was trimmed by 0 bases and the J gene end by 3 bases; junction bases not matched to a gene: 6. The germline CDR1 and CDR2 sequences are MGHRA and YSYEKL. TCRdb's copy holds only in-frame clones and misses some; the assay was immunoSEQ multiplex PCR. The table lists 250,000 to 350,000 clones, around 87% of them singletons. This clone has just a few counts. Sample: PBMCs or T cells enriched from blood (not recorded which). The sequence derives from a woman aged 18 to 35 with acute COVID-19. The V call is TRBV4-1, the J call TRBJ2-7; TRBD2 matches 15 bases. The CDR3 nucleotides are TGCGCCAGCAGCCAAGATCGCGGGACTAGCGGGAGGCTCTACGAGCAGTACTTC. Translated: CASSQDRGTSGRLYEQYF.